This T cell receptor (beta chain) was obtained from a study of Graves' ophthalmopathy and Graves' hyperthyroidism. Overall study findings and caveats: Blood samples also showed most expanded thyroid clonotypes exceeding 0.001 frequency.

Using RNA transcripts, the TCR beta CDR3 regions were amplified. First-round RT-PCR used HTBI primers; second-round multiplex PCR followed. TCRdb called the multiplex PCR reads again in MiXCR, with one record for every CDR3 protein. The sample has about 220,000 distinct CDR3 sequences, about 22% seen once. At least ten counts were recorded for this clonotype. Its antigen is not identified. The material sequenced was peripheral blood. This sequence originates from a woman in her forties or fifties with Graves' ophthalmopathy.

CDR3 residues: CASSDPGSQYEQYF. The DNA of the CDR3 is TGTGCCAGCTCTGACCCCGGGTCCCAATACGAGCAGTACTTC. V and J are TRBV6-1 and TRBJ2-7, with no clear D. This CDR3 region has 14 residues. Trimming removed 8 bases at V and 4 bases at J, with 18 bases between. Germline V gene lookup returns CDR1 MNHNS and CDR2 SASEGT.